This T cell receptor (beta chain) is drawn from a study of T cell clonality in common variable immunodeficiency. This clone was counted many times. The DNA ends 3 residues before the CDR3 does, and the rest of the CDR3 is filled in from the germline J gene. The method was immunoSEQ multiplex PCR; TCRdb's version includes in-frame clones alone and lacks a portion of them. The specimen has about 52,000 clones, none found just once. CDR3 length: 13 residues. The V and J ends lost 5 bases and 5 bases respectively, with 13 bases between them. Germline V gives CDR1 KGHSH, CDR2 LQKENI. The receptor's source is a person aged 18 to 70 in good health. Sequencing was done on a sample of peripheral blood mononuclear cells. V is TRBV18 and J is TRBJ2-7; maybe TRBD1 (5 bases). The CDR3 sequence: CASSDGQTNEQYF. The sequenced CDR3 bases are TGTGCCAGCTCAGACGGACAAACCAACGAG.